One and the same sample provided the 21 T cell receptor beta chains below, sequenced in a study of T cell responses to AZD1222 COVID-19 vaccine. TCRdb's copy holds only in-frame clones and misses some; the assay was immunoSEQ multiplex PCR. The sample has around 170,000 clones, roughly 93% seen once. The specimen comprised peripheral blood, sampled on day 0 of AZD1222 vaccination. These receptors all stem from an adult in good health.

The chain couples TRBV5-6 to TRBJ1-5; D might be TRBD1 (6 bases). Germline V gives CDR1 SGHDT, CDR2 YYEEEE. The V end lost 4 bases, the J end lost 1 base, and 12 bases lay between the germline ends. The CDR3 is 15 residues long. This chain's CDR3 is CASSTQGVSNQPQHF. CDR3 bases: TGTGCCAGCAGCACACAGGGTGTCAGCAATCAGCCCCAGCATTTT.

The genes are TRBV19 and TRBJ1-5; D not resolved. This CDR3 is built from 14 residues. Germline loops: CDR1 LNHDA, CDR2 SQIVND (reference sequence). The germline V and J ends were trimmed by 7 bases and 0 bases, with 10 bases remaining between them. DNA for the CDR3: TGTGCCAGTACGGGGAGATTTAGCAATCAGCCCCAGCATTTT. Its protein product is CASTGRFSNQPQHF. The full variable domain, with the rest looked up from reference TRBV19 and TRBJ1-5, is DGGITQSPKYLFRKEGQNVTLSCEQNLNHDAMYWYRQDPGQGLRLIYYSQIVNDFQKGDIAEGYSVSREKKESFPLTVTSAQKNPTAFYLCASTGRFSNQPQHFGDGTRLSIL.

This chain links TRBV28 with TRBJ1-5; 7 bases line up with TRBD1. Unmatched junction bases numbered 10, after V lost 8 bases and J lost 6 bases. This CDR3 has 14 amino acids. The germline CDR1 and CDR2 sequences are MDHEN and SYDVKM. The CDR3 loop is CASSQTGVGQPQHF. In nucleotides, the CDR3 is TGTGCCAGCTCCCAAACAGGGGTTGGTCAGCCCCAGCATTTT.

The J gene is TRBJ1-1, the V gene TRBV14, with D possibly matching TRBD1 (5 bases). Germline V gene data show CDR1 as SGHDN and CDR2 as FVKESK. The V end was cut by 6 bases, the J end by 4 bases, with 15 bases between. There are 14 residues in the CDR3. The CDR3 here is CASSVRPGGTEAFF. CDR3 bases: TGTGCCAGCAGTGTCCGGCCGGGGGGCACTGAAGCTTTCTTT.

This clone was found a few times. The chain combines TRBV6-1 with TRBJ2-3, with 10 bases matching TRBD2. J gave up 14 bases and V 0 bases, and 5 bases lay outside the gene matches. Germline lookup yields CDR1 MNHNS and CDR2 SASEGT. The CDR3 consists of 13 residues. The CDR3 here is CASSEASGRAMYF. DNA for the CDR3: TGTGCCAGCAGTGAAGCCAGCGGGAGGGCCATGTATTTT.

This clone has a handful of counts. CDR3 DNA sequence: TGTGCCAGCAGCCCCGGTTTGGCGGGCCTCTACGAGCAGTACTTC. Translated: CASSPGLAGLYEQYF. V gene TRBV7-7 combines with J gene TRBJ2-7; perhaps TRBD2 as D (5 bases). Trimming took off 5 bases at V and 3 bases at J, with 17 bases between the two ends. CDR1 and CDR2 from the germline V gene are SSHAT and FNYEAQ (reference sequence). The CDR3 totals 15 residues.

The CDR3 loop is CASSLINSPLHF. In DNA, the CDR3 is TGTGCCAGCAGTTTAATAAATTCACCCCTCCACTTT. The V and J genes are TRBV27 and TRBJ1-6; D is undetermined. CDR1 MNHEY and CDR2 SMNVEV come from the germline V gene (reference sequence). V lost 2 bases to trimming and J lost 7 bases, with 3 bases between them. The CDR3 length is 12 residues.

The rearrangement uses TRBV27 and TRBJ1-2, with 7 bases aligning to TRBD1. The CDR3 has 16 amino acids. CDR1 and CDR2 (germline): MNHEY, SMNVEV (reference sequence). Unmatched junction bases numbered 16, after V lost 6 bases and J lost 6 bases. As DNA, the CDR3 is TGTGCCAGCAGACACAGAAGGATGACAGGGTTTCATGGCTACACCTTC. Translated, it gives CASRHRRMTGFHGYTF.

Notes on this clone: Germline is not matched at one junction end, which may reflect a read error. The chain couples TRBV7-7 to TRBJ2-3, with 8 bases identical to TRBD2. The CDR3 spans 21 residues. Germline V gene lookup returns CDR1 SSHAT and CDR2 FNYEAQ (reference sequence). Written as DNA, the CDR3 is TGTGCTAGCAGCTTACACACCAACGGACTGGCGGGGGGTTCTAGCACAGATACGCAGTATTTT. It is translated as CASSLHTNGLAGGSSTDTQYF.

The gene calls are TRBV2 and TRBJ2-3, with 11 nucleotides matching TRBD2. CDR3 length: 19 amino acids. Germline V gene lookup returns CDR1 SNHLY and CDR2 FYNNEI. V was pared by 4 bases and J by 3 bases, with 15 bases of the junction left unmatched. DNA for the CDR3: TGTGCCAGCAGTGGGAGATTAGCGGGGGGGCCTCTTAGAACAGATACGCAGTATTTT. This gives the protein CASSGRLAGGPLRTDTQYF.

The rearrangement uses TRBV3-1 (or the pseudogene TRBV3-2) and TRBJ2-1; no reliable D call. Trimming cost V 5 bases and J 0 bases, with 5 bases left between them. The CDR3 totals 13 residues. The germline CDR1 and CDR2 sequences are LGHDT and YNNKEL (reference sequence). CDR3 sequence: CASSRSSYNEQFF. The CDR3 DNA is TGTGCCAGCAGCAGGAGCTCCTACAATGAGCAGTTCTTC.

This clone turned up a few times. The chain links TRBV28 to TRBJ2-7, with TRBD1 identical over 8 bases. This CDR3 is 14 amino acids long. Unmatched junction bases numbered 10, after V lost 5 bases and J lost 7 bases. Germline values: CDR1 MDHEN, CDR2 SYDVKM. For the CDR3, the DNA is TGTGCCAGCAGTCAATACAGGGGGAAGGGGGAGCAGTACTTC. It translates to CASSQYRGKGEQYF.

The chain carries TRBV12-3 or TRBV12-4 and TRBJ2-1; D gene unclear. The CDR3 has 12 amino acids. V shed 1 base and J shed 9 bases, with 7 bases lying between them. CDR3 loop: CASSLVGPEQFF. The DNA for the CDR3 is TGTGCCAGCAGTTTAGTAGGGCCTGAGCAGTTCTTC.

The rearrangement links TRBV7-3 to TRBJ2-2, with 7 bases that match TRBD2. V trimming: 7 bases; J trimming: 7 bases; junction bases outside the gene matches: 12. The CDR3 runs 15 residues. The V gene's germline CDR1 is SGHTA and CDR2 FQGTGA. CDR3 DNA: TGTGCCAGCACCCCCATGGGGGGGGACGGCGGGGAGCTGTTTTTT. It specifies CASTPMGGDGGELFF. Drawing the rest from reference TRBV7-3 and TRBJ2-2, the complete variable domain is GAGVSQTPSNKVTEKGKYVELRCDPISGHTALYWYRQSLGQGPEFLIYFQGTGAADDSGLPNDRFFAVRPEGSVSTLKIQRTERGDSAVYLCASTPMGGDGGELFFGEGSRLTVL.

This chain joins TRBV27 and TRBJ2-7; 8 bases are shared with TRBD2. The junction had 15 bases not matched to a gene; V was cut back by 7 bases and J by 4 bases. Germline CDR1 is MNHEY and CDR2 is SMNVEV (reference sequence). There are 16 residues in the CDR3. The chain's CDR3 is CASNSGAGVTQYEQYF. The CDR3 DNA reads as TGTGCCAGCAATTCCGGAGCGGGAGTTACTCAATACGAGCAGTACTTC.

This clone was seen only once. The chain combines TRBV7-9 with TRBJ2-5, with 12 bases lining up with TRBD2. V trimming: 5 bases; J trimming: 4 bases; junction bases outside the gene matches: 11. This CDR3 has 17 residues. Germline CDR1 SEHNR, CDR2 FQNEAQ (reference sequence). The CDR3 DNA reads as TGTGCCAGCAGCCGCCCCTCTAGCGGGAGGGCCGCAGAGACCCAGTACTTC. It codes for CASSRPSSGRAAETQYF.

The table lists this clone with a few counts. The chain joins TRBV2 to TRBJ1-2; no clear D gene. The germline V gene has CDR1 SNHLY and CDR2 FYNNEI. This CDR3 has 13 residues. The V end was cut by 3 bases, the J end by 7 bases, with 12 bases between. This chain's CDR3 is CASSDASLGGYTF. For the CDR3, the DNA is TGTGCCAGCAGTGACGCATCCTTGGGTGGCTACACCTTC.

V and J are TRBV11-2 and TRBJ2-2; tentatively, D is TRBD1 or TRBD2 (5 bases each). CDR1 and CDR2 from the germline V gene are SGHAT and FQNNGV. The V end was cut by 4 bases, the J end by 6 bases, with 12 bases between. The CDR3 covers 14 residues. CDR3 amino acids: CASSSPRGSGELFF. In nucleotides, the CDR3 is TGTGCCAGCAGCTCACCCCGGGGCTCCGGGGAGCTGTTTTTT.

The CDR3 DNA reads as TGTGCCAGCAGCCAAGATGCAGGAGCTAACTATGGCTACACCTTC. Its protein is CASSQDAGANYGYTF. J is TRBJ1-2 and V is TRBV14; the D is unclear. The V gene's germline CDR1 is SGHDN and CDR2 FVKESK. V dropped 0 bases and J dropped 0 bases, with 8 bases sitting between them. The CDR3 spans 15 residues.

V is TRBV9 and J is TRBJ2-2, with TRBD2 matching 8 bases. The CDR3 sequence is 19 residues long. The V and J ends lost 3 bases and 4 bases, in that order; junction bases with no gene match: 17. Germline V CDR1 and CDR2: SGDLS, YYNGEE. CDR3 DNA: TGTGCCAGCAGCGAGGGACTAGGGTTGGGCGGTGGACGCACCGGGGAGCTGTTTTTT. Encoded protein: CASSEGLGLGGGRTGELFF.

The rearrangement links TRBV19 to TRBJ1-6; the D gene is possibly TRBD1 (5 bases). Trimming stripped 6 bases from V and 0 bases from J, with 15 bases between. The germline gives CDR1 LNHDA, CDR2 SQIVND (reference sequence). This CDR3 region has 17 residues. The CDR3 coding sequence is TGTGCCAGTAGCTCCCGGGGCATGAGCTCCTATAATTCACCCCTCCACTTT. It is translated as CASSSRGMSSYNSPLHF.